This T cell receptor (beta chain) was documented in a study of shared clonotypes between healthy human individuals. Generated by immunoSEQ multiplex PCR, the TCRdb table keeps only in-frame clones and is missing some. The sample lists millions of clones, 95% occurring once. Germline lookup yields CDR1 MNHEY and CDR2 SMNVEV (reference sequence). Trimming took off 5 bases at V and 4 bases at J, with 8 bases between the two ends. The CDR3 is made up of 12 amino acids. The chain couples TRBV27 to TRBJ1-1; no reliable D call. The TCR was taken from a man aged 18 to 30 in good health. Sequencing input: naive CD4+ T cells sorted from blood. Noted subset: CD45RA+ positively selected. CDR3 coding DNA: TGTGCCAGCAGTGGTGGAGGCACTGAAGCTTTCTTT. This encodes CASSGGGTEAFF.